This TCR beta chain was identified during a study of T cells after yellow fever vaccination. Study-wide context: Fractions of limited cellularity were prepared by means of SMART-Seq v4 Ultra Low Input. Findings and caveats of the study: The secondary response peaked faster, at day 5 versus 15, but was weaker. Contaminants from the bulk population, in the form of abundant clonotypes, could be found in FACS-sorted repertoires. Once the booster was given, most primary-vaccination clones reappeared, at approximately 97% for CD4 and over 75% for CD8.

As to this clonotype: The antigen remains undetermined.

In TCRdb, the 5' RACE reads were re-called with MiXCR into one record per CDR3 protein. The sample comprises 340,000 or so distinct CDR3 sequences, approximately 12% of which are singletons, and 2.5% to 3.5% rests with the top ten. Per germline, CDR1 SGHRS and CDR2 YFSETQ. The CDR3 length is 14 residues. V lost 8 bases and J lost 2, with 16 bases in between. This rearrangement joins TRBV5-1 to TRBJ1-2, with a tentative D call TRBD1 (6 bases). Sequencing used CD4+ T cells sorted from PBMCs, obtained 15 days after the yellow fever booster vaccination. The clonotype comes from a man aged 18-30 years who received the YFV17D yellow fever vaccine. The CDR3 coding sequence is TGCGCCAGTGGGAAGACAGGAGGGAACTATGGCTACACCTTC. Translation gives CASGKTGGNYGYTF. The full variable domain, completed using reference TRBV5-1 and TRBJ1-2, is KAGVTQTPRYLIKTRGQQVTLSCSPISGHRSVSWYQQTPGQGLQFLFEYFSETQRNKGNFPGRFSGRQFSNSRSEMNVSTLELGDSALYLCASGKTGGNYGYTFGSGTRLTVV.